This TCR beta chain is drawn from a study of blood T cells in healthy people across ages. Study results and caveats: A greater number of naive CD4+ cells and higher diversity distinguished long-lived donors from aged donors. The study found TCR beta diversity correlated strongly with naive T cell percentage.

As for this clonotype: The antigen is not known. An end of the junction does not agree with germline; a read error may underlie this.

Germline CDR1 and CDR2: DFQATT and SNEGSKA (reference sequence). CDR3 length equals 13 residues. Next came a second PCR, run for about 6 to 12 cycles, which used a sample-barcoded 5' primer along with a J-beta primer mix. Every cDNA molecule bore a tag from a template-switch adaptor containing 12 random nucleotides. TCRdb itself ran the 5' RACE reads through MiXCR, one entry per CDR3 protein. The table records 1.5 million or so distinct CDR3 sequences, approximately 39% of them present only once. The study isolated at least 7 million PBMCs from each sample. The sequence came from a woman under 30 in good health. The material sequenced was blood. The chain joins TRBV20-1 to TRBJ1-5; 7 positions agree with TRBD1. The CDR3 spells CRARVRGYQPQHF. CDR3 sequence (DNA): TGCCGTGCTAGAGTCAGGGGGTATCAGCCCCAGCATTTT.